Here is one TCR beta chain with its context. These data come from a study of T cell changes during pregnancy in multiple sclerosis. V gave up 1 base and J gave up 2 bases, with 9 bases separating them. This CDR3 region has 14 residues. The germline gives CDR1 SGHVS, CDR2 FQNEAQ. Repertoires were generated with immunoSEQ multiplex PCR, while TCRdb's copy carries only in-frame clones and drops some. Seen here are about 73,000 clones, 90% observed once, and the top ten hold 9.5%. The J gene is TRBJ2-7, the V gene TRBV7-8; tentative D call: TRBD1 (5 bases). The material was peripheral blood, obtained after pregnancy. This receptor was taken from a female donor in good health, enrolled as a control in a pregnancy study. The CDR3 nucleotides are TGTGCCAGCAGCTTAGTGGACACCACCTACGAGCAGTACTTC. Translating gives CASSLVDTTYEQYF.